The 32 T cell receptor beta chains reported below all come from one sample, sequenced in a study of T cells after yellow fever vaccination. MiXCR, applied by TCRdb to the 5' RACE reads, yields one record per CDR3 protein. The sample carries some 600,000 distinct CDR3 sequences, around a sixth recorded once. Sequenced material: PBMCs, taken less than 6 days after the first yellow fever vaccination. The receptor set was obtained from a man younger than 35 who received the YFV17D yellow fever vaccine.

This clonotype was observed a handful of times. This chain connects TRBV9 to TRBJ2-5, with D perhaps assigned TRBD1 or TRBD2 (6 bases each). The CDR3 runs 14 residues. V lost 3 bases and J lost 1, with 10 bases in between. Germline V gives CDR1 SGDLS, CDR2 YYNGEE. CDR3 sequence reads: CASSGGAAQETQYF. The CDR3 bases are TGTGCCAGCAGCGGGGGGGCAGCCCAAGAGACCCAGTACTTC.

The rearrangement uses TRBV4-1 and TRBJ2-5, with a weak D call TRBD2 (5 bases). V shed 0 bases and J shed 5 bases, with 10 bases lying between them. CDR3 size: 14 residues. Germline CDR1 reads MGHRA; CDR2 reads YSYEKL. CDR3 nucleotides: TGCGCCAGCAGCCAAGAGCCGACGGGGGAGACCCAGTACTTC. Protein product: CASSQEPTGETQYF.

This clonotype was counted between two and nine times. At one boundary the junction diverges from the germline segment, which might be a read error. This sequence joins TRBV7-2 and TRBJ2-6; D is unclear. The CDR3 has 13 residues. Looked up from germline, CDR1 is SGHTA and CDR2 is FQGNSA. The CDR3 nucleotides are TGTTCCAGCAGCTTTTTCGGGGCCAACGTCCTGACTTTC. Its protein product is CSSSFFGANVLTF. Combining the CDR3 with reference TRBV7-2 and TRBJ2-6 gives the whole variable domain GAGVSQSPSNKVTEKGKDVELRCDPISGHTALYWYRQSLGQGLEFLIYFQGNSAPDKSGLPSDRFSAERTGGSVSTLTIQRTQQEDSAVYLCSSSFFGANVLTFGAGSRLTVL.

The J gene is TRBJ1-6, the V gene TRBV6-1; D is unresolved. The V end was cut by 6 bases, the J end by 11 bases, with 20 bases between. Germline lookup yields CDR1 MNHNS and CDR2 SASEGT. The length of the CDR3 is 15 residues. CDR3: CASRVSDALGPPLHF. In DNA form, the CDR3 reads TGTGCCAGCAGGGTTTCCGACGCTCTGGGTCCACCCCTCCACTTT.

The V call is TRBV11-2, the J call TRBJ1-2; D is perhaps TRBD1 (6 bases). This CDR3 spans 17 amino acids. The V gene's germline CDR1 is SGHAT and CDR2 FQNNGV. Trimming shortened V by 4 bases and J by 4 bases, and 22 bases separated the two germline ends. CDR3 protein: CASSSPSGRGIVYGYTF. DNA for the CDR3: TGTGCCAGCAGCTCACCTAGCGGCAGGGGAATCGTCTATGGCTACACCTTC.

This clonotype was seen more than once but under ten times. This chain joins TRBV5-4 and TRBJ1-1, with TRBD1 as a possible D gene (5 bases). The germline gives CDR1 SGHNT, CDR2 YYREEE (reference sequence). The CDR3 is made up of 13 amino acids. V gave up 7 bases and J gave up 0 bases, with 10 bases separating them. The CDR3 DNA sequence: TGTGCCAGCGCGAGACAGATGAACACTGAAGCTTTCTTT. This encodes CASARQMNTEAFF.

The chain employs TRBV12-3 or TRBV12-4 and TRBJ1-2; maybe TRBD1 (5 bases). V was pared by 3 bases and J by 7 bases, with 15 bases between. The CDR3 is 14 amino acids. Here the CDR3 DNA reads TGTGCCAGCAGTTTTGGAGGAGGGGCGCTTGGCTACACCTTC. It yields the protein CASSFGGGALGYTF.

The chain combines TRBV7-2 with TRBJ2-3; TRBD1 might be the D (5 bases). The V end lost 2 bases, the J end lost 3 bases, and 12 bases lay between the germline ends. Germline V CDR1 and CDR2: SGHTA, FQGNSA. CDR3 size: 15 residues. The CDR3 DNA reads as TGTGCCAGCAGCTTATACGGCAGGGTTACAGATACGCAGTATTTT. Its translation: CASSLYGRVTDTQYF.

The DNA for the CDR3 is TGCAGTGCTTGGGACACCTACGAGCAGTACGTC. This gives the protein CSAWDTYEQYV. The chain joins TRBV20-1 to TRBJ2-7, with D maybe TRBD1 (6 bases). Trimming left V 5 bases short and J 2 bases short, with 7 bases between. The germline V gene has CDR1 DFQATT and CDR2 SNEGSKA (reference sequence). This CDR3 spans 11 amino acids.

The chain employs TRBV9 and TRBJ2-3; the D call may be TRBD1 or TRBD2 (5 bases each). Germline CDR1 is SGDLS and CDR2 is YYNGEE. The ends were cut back, 4 bases at V and 3 bases at J, with 15 bases in the middle. The CDR3 sequence is 15 residues long. The CDR3, as DNA: TGTGCCAGCAGCCCGAGGGAAGGGGAGACAGATACGCAGTATTTT. Protein product: CASSPREGETDTQYF. Looking up the rest from reference TRBV9 and TRBJ2-3 gives the full variable domain: DSGVTQTPKHLITATGQRVTLRCSPRSGDLSVYWYQQSLDQGLQFLIQYYNGEERAKGNILERFSAQQFPDLHSELNLSSLELGDSALYFCASSPREGETDTQYFGPGTRLTVL.

This clonotype was detected many times. The CDR3, as DNA: TGTGCCAGCAGCCACCGGGACAGACACTACGAGCAGTACTTC. It yields the protein CASSHRDRHYEQYF. The gene calls are TRBV7-2 and TRBJ2-7; 7 nucleotides line up with TRBD1. Germline values: CDR1 SGHTA, CDR2 FQGNSA. CDR3 length: 14 residues. Losses at the gene ends were 5 bases for V and 3 bases for J; bases not matched to a gene: 7.

The chain couples TRBV20-1 to TRBJ2-1; unclear D gene. The CDR3 runs 13 residues. Trimming cost V 1 base and J 12 bases, with 16 bases left between them. Germline loops: CDR1 DFQATT, CDR2 SNEGSKA (reference sequence). The chain's CDR3 is CSARAIVIVGQFF. The CDR3 nucleotides are TGCAGTGCTAGAGCCATTGTTATCGTGGGGCAGTTCTTC.

This clonotype was counted between two and nine times. The genes are TRBV6-5 and TRBJ1-6; D is unresolved. This CDR3 spans 12 amino acids. The V gene lost 6 bases and the J gene lost 14 bases, with 14 bases spanning the gap. Germline V gene sequence: CDR1 MNHEY, CDR2 SVGAGI. CDR3 nucleotide sequence: TGTGCCAGCAGGGGAGACACCAGATCCCTCCACTTT. As protein: CASRGDTRSLHF.

The V and J genes are TRBV6-2 or TRBV6-3 and TRBJ2-5; 9 bases agree with TRBD1. V shed 8 bases and J 2 bases; nucleotides not matched to a gene: 12. CDR1 MNHEY and CDR2 SVGEGT come from the germline V gene. This CDR3 is 16 amino acids long. The CDR3 DNA follows: TGTGCCAGCGAGGGGGTTCGGGACAGGGATCAAGAGACCCAGTACTTC. It is translated as CASEGVRDRDQETQYF.

This chain links TRBV7-2 with TRBJ2-5; tentative D call: TRBD2 (6 bases). The length of the CDR3 is 16 residues. Germline values: CDR1 SGHTA, CDR2 FQGNSA. V lost 2 bases and J 5 bases, leaving 18 bases between the germline ends. CDR3 amino acids: CASSLRLGRSGETQYF. The CDR3 region has the DNA TGTGCCAGCAGCTTACGGTTAGGGAGGAGCGGGGAGACCCAGTACTTC. Supplemented by reference TRBV7-2 and TRBJ2-5, the full variable domain reads GAGVSQSPSNKVTEKGKDVELRCDPISGHTALYWYRQSLGQGLEFLIYFQGNSAPDKSGLPSDRFSAERTGGSVSTLTIQRTQQEDSAVYLCASSLRLGRSGETQYFGPGTRLLVL.

This clonotype was recorded a few times. The V call is TRBV3-1, the J call TRBJ1-1; D gene ambiguous. Germline V gene sequence: CDR1 LGHDT, CDR2 YNNKEL (reference sequence). Trimming left V 4 bases short and J 10 bases short, with 13 bases between. This CDR3 has 12 amino acids. CDR3 in DNA: TGTGCCAGCAGCCCCAAAGGGATTCGAGCTTTCTTT. It specifies CASSPKGIRAFF.

The chain joins TRBV3-1 to TRBJ2-5; D is possibly TRBD1 (6 bases). The CDR3 covers 15 residues. Germline V gene sequence: CDR1 LGHDT, CDR2 YNNKEL (reference sequence). Trimming removed 4 bases from V and 5 bases from J, with 17 bases in between. Written as DNA, the CDR3 is TGTGCCAGCAGCCGCCAATTGGACAGAGGGGAGACCCAGTACTTC. Protein sequence: CASSRQLDRGETQYF.

The chain joins TRBV15 to TRBJ2-1; either TRBD1 or TRBD2 may supply D (5 bases each). Looked up from germline, CDR1 is LNHNV and CDR2 is YYDKDF (reference sequence). The V end lost 4 bases, the J end lost 3 bases, and 7 bases lay between the germline ends. CDR3 length: 13 residues. CDR3 in amino acids: CATSTGSYNEQFF. Here the CDR3 DNA reads TGTGCCACCAGCACAGGGAGCTACAATGAGCAGTTCTTC.

The chain combines TRBV9 with TRBJ2-1; D is possibly TRBD1 (6 bases). Germline loops: CDR1 SGDLS, CDR2 YYNGEE. Trimming removed 2 bases from V and 6 bases from J, with 15 bases in between. The CDR3 spans 15 residues. CDR3 sequence reads: CASSVGQPGFNEQFF. DNA for the CDR3: TGTGCCAGCAGCGTCGGACAGCCGGGCTTCAATGAGCAGTTCTTC.

This chain uses TRBV14 with TRBJ2-1; D gene uncertain. Germline assignment: CDR1 SGHDN and CDR2 FVKESK. This CDR3 is 11 amino acids long. V was pared by 4 bases and J by 9 bases, with 7 bases between. The CDR3 here is CASSLRIEQFF. CDR3 nucleotides: TGTGCCAGCAGCCTCCGGATTGAGCAGTTCTTC.

The V and J genes are TRBV5-1 and TRBJ2-4; D possibly matches TRBD1 or TRBD2 (5 bases each). With 1 base removed from V and 5 bases from J, the gap between germline ends came to 16 bases. Germline V lookup: CDR1 SGHRS, CDR2 YFSETQ. The CDR3 consists of 16 residues. The CDR3 region has the DNA TGCGCCAGCAGCTTGATACCGGGGACCACACAAAACATTCAGTACTTC. It codes for CASSLIPGTTQNIQYF.

This clonotype was counted a few times. The chain has TRBV18 and TRBJ2-7; TRBD1 matches at 7 bases. Germline V gene sequence: CDR1 KGHSH, CDR2 LQKENI. The CDR3 has 13 amino acids. Trimming removed 8 bases from V and 2 bases from J; junction bases left unmatched: 6. This chain's CDR3 is CASHRGTAYEQYF. In DNA form, the CDR3 reads TGTGCCAGCCACAGGGGAACGGCCTACGAGCAGTACTTC.

This clonotype has a count of ten or more. V and J are TRBV9 and TRBJ2-3, with D uncertain. Looked up from germline, CDR1 is SGDLS and CDR2 is YYNGEE. V gave up 1 base and J gave up 0 bases, with 6 bases separating them. This CDR3 is 14 amino acids long. CDR3 sequence reads: CASSVSGSTDTQYF. The CDR3 region has the DNA TGTGCCAGCAGCGTATCCGGGAGCACAGATACGCAGTATTTT.

Ten or more counts support this clonotype. The CDR3 loop reads CSVETGEDIIQYF. CDR3 in DNA: TGCAGCGTTGAGACTGGGGAGGATATTATTCAGTACTTC. V and J are TRBV29-1 and TRBJ2-4; a weak D match, TRBD2 (6 bases). Germline lookup yields CDR1 SQVTM and CDR2 ANQGSEA. This CDR3 region has 13 residues. Trimming took off 3 bases at V and 10 bases at J, with 16 bases between the two ends.

There are a few counts of this clonotype. This rearrangement joins TRBV20-1 to TRBJ2-5; 9 nucleotides line up with TRBD2. CDR1 DFQATT and CDR2 SNEGSKA come from the germline V gene (reference sequence). With 4 bases clipped from V and 9 bases from J, the junction kept 6 bases outside the gene matches. CDR3 length: 12 residues. The CDR3 sequence: CSAILRGGAQYF. CDR3 in DNA: TGCAGTGCTATCCTCCGCGGGGGGGCCCAGTACTTC.

This clonotype has only a few counts. V is TRBV3-1 and J is TRBJ2-2, with 7 bases matching TRBD1. J was trimmed by 1 base and V by 2 bases; bases with no gene match: 13. The germline V gene has CDR1 LGHDT and CDR2 YNNKEL (reference sequence). The CDR3 contains 19 residues. The CDR3 DNA is TGTGCCAGCAGCCAAATATCCACTCACCGACAGGGGAACACCGGGGAGCTGTTTTTT. Protein sequence: CASSQISTHRQGNTGELFF. Looking up the rest from reference TRBV3-1 and TRBJ2-2 gives the full variable domain: DTAVSQTPKYLVTQMGNDKSIKCEQNLGHDTMYWYKQDSKKFLKIMFSYNNKELIINETVPNRFSPKSPDKAHLNLHINSLELGDSAVYFCASSQISTHRQGNTGELFFGEGSRLTVL.

This clonotype was counted a few times. The chain combines TRBV7-2 with TRBJ1-1; 11 bases map to TRBD1. Looked up from germline, CDR1 is SGHTA and CDR2 is FQGNSA. There are 14 residues in the CDR3. V lost 4 bases and J lost 5; bases outside the gene matches: 3. CDR3 nucleotides: TGTGCCAGCAGCTCGGACAGGGGGCTGACTGAAGCTTTCTTT. Translating it yields CASSSDRGLTEAFF.

This clonotype has more than one count but fewer than ten. This chain connects TRBV24-1 to TRBJ1-1; D perhaps matches TRBD1 (5 bases). The germline V gene has CDR1 KGHDR and CDR2 SFDVKD. The CDR3 sequence is 13 residues long. V was cut by 5 bases and J by 5 bases, with 11 bases left in between. The CDR3, as DNA: TGTGCCACCAGTGTGGGGGAGGGGACTGAAGCTTTCTTT. This encodes CATSVGEGTEAFF.

The rearrangement uses TRBV7-2 and TRBJ2-1; 9 positions agree with TRBD2. CDR3 length: 15 amino acids. V was clipped by 5 bases and J by 5 bases; unmatched bases: 7. The germline CDR1 and CDR2 sequences are SGHTA and FQGNSA. The CDR3 DNA reads TGTGCCAGCAGCGTGGGCGGGGGGGTGGACAATGAGCAGTTCTTC. It specifies CASSVGGGVDNEQFF.

The genes are TRBV6-4 and TRBJ1-1; D ambiguous. The V and J ends lost 5 bases and 1 base respectively, with 8 bases between them. The CDR3 extends over 13 amino acids. The germline V gene encodes CDR1 MRHNA and CDR2 SNTAGT. The CDR3 nucleotides read TGTGCCAGCAGTATGGAGGAGAACACTGAAGCTTTCTTT. Protein: CASSMEENTEAFF.

This clonotype was detected many times. This chain links TRBV5-1 with TRBJ1-2, with D perhaps TRBD1 (5 bases). From germline, CDR1 is SGHRS and CDR2 YFSETQ. Trimming removed 1 base at V and 2 bases at J, with 9 bases between. There are 14 residues in the CDR3. The CDR3 DNA reads as TGCGCCAGCAGCTTGTCCCCAGGGAACTATGGCTACACCTTC. Translating gives CASSLSPGNYGYTF.

This clonotype occurred a few times. The chain combines TRBV5-4 with TRBJ2-2, with D unresolved. V was pared by 5 bases and J by 4 bases, with 9 bases between. The CDR3 runs 13 residues. CDR1 and CDR2 from the germline V gene are SGHNT and YYREEE (reference sequence). The CDR3 sequence: CASSPQSTGELFF. CDR3 coding DNA: TGTGCCAGCAGTCCACAGAGCACCGGGGAGCTGTTTTTT.